This passage covers 22 T cell receptor beta chains from one sample sequenced in a study of cytotoxic CD8 clonotypes in ibrutinib-treated CLL. Here immunoSEQ multiplex PCR was the method, and the copy in TCRdb shows in-frame clones only, minus some. The repertoire has 200,000 to 250,000 clones, nearly 80% of them found once; the top ten carry roughly 10%. The specimen comprised PBMCs, sampled after 12 months of ibrutinib treatment. These receptors were collected from a human donor with chronic lymphocytic leukemia.

V gene TRBV13 combines with J gene TRBJ2-7; D gene unclear. The CDR3 is 13 residues long. CDR1 and CDR2 (germline): PRHDT, FYEKMQ (reference sequence). Deletions cut 0 bases from V and 3 bases from J, with 6 bases between. CDR3 DNA sequence: TGTGCCAGCAGCTTAGGCGGCTACTACGAGCAGTACTTC. Translating it yields CASSLGGYYEQYF.

This sequence joins TRBV7-8 and TRBJ2-7; D not certain. In germline, CDR1 is SGHVS, CDR2 FQNEAQ. CDR3 length: 16 amino acids. Between the trimmed V and J ends, which lost 3 bases and 1 base, there was a span of 16 bases. As DNA, the CDR3 is TGTGCCAGCAGCTTCCCTAGGTTATCCCTGTCCTACGAGCAGTACTTC. This codes for CASSFPRLSLSYEQYF.

The chain joins TRBV27 to TRBJ2-7; tentatively, D is TRBD2 (6 bases). The CDR3 sequence is 15 residues long. V lost 3 bases and J lost 4, with 16 bases in between. Looked up from germline, CDR1 is MNHEY and CDR2 is SMNVEV (reference sequence). The CDR3 is CASSFSPGTGYEQYF. The CDR3 bases are TGTGCCAGCAGTTTCAGTCCCGGGACTGGGTACGAGCAGTACTTC.

V usage is TRBV25-1 and J usage is TRBJ2-5; 11 bases line up with TRBD1. CDR1 and CDR2 (germline): MGHDK, SYGVNS. Germline trimming cut 4 bases from V and 5 bases from J; bases unmatched to any gene: 12. The length of the CDR3 is 17 residues. CDR3 DNA: TGTGCCAGCAGTGCTAAGACTCGGGACAGGGGGTGGGAGACCCAGTACTTC. Encoded protein: CASSAKTRDRGWETQYF.

J is TRBJ1-4 and V is TRBV5-1; 7 bases fit TRBD1. Trimming removed 4 bases from V and 2 bases from J; junction bases left unmatched: 5. CDR3 length: 15 residues. Germline loops: CDR1 SGHRS, CDR2 YFSETQ. DNA of the CDR3: TGCGCCAGCAGCCGAACAGGGGAGACTAATGAAAAACTGTTTTTT. This encodes CASSRTGETNEKLFF.

Turning to this clone: The limits of the CDR3 on the DNA are not certain, so only TCRdb's listed CDR3 is given. The chain employs TRBV6-1 and TRBJ1-1. Including both end residues, the CDR3 is 15 amino acids long. Germline V gene lookup returns CDR1 MNHNS and CDR2 SASEGT. CDR3 protein: CASSTSGAPGTEAFF.

This chain connects TRBV5-1 to TRBJ1-1; D is perhaps TRBD1 (5 bases). The CDR3 is 13 amino acids. The germline V gene has CDR1 SGHRS and CDR2 YFSETQ. With 0 bases removed from V and 4 bases from J, the gap between germline ends came to 7 bases. CDR3 DNA sequence: TGCGCCAGCAGCTTGGGCAGGGTCACTGAAGCTTTCTTT. As protein: CASSLGRVTEAFF. Full variable domain (outside the CDR3, taken from reference TRBV5-1 and TRBJ1-1): KAGVTQTPRYLIKTRGQQVTLSCSPISGHRSVSWYQQTPGQGLQFLFEYFSETQRNKGNFPGRFSGRQFSNSRSEMNVSTLELGDSALYLCASSLGRVTEAFFGQGTRLTVV.

This clone was found once. V and J are TRBV5-1 and TRBJ2-3; D is undetermined. Trimming left V 1 base short and J 2 bases short, with 14 bases between. The CDR3 runs to 16 residues. Germline V gene sequence: CDR1 SGHRS, CDR2 YFSETQ. The CDR3: CASSLSPPIYTDTQYF. The CDR3 DNA follows: TGCGCCAGCAGCTTGTCTCCCCCGATCTACACAGATACGCAGTATTTT.

The CDR3 spells CASSRGGAGAGYTF. The CDR3 DNA sequence: TGTGCCAGCAGCCGCGGGGGAGCCGGGGCAGGCTACACCTTC. The chain links TRBV11-2 to TRBJ1-2; D may be TRBD1 (5 bases). The V end was cut by 5 bases, the J end by 8 bases, with 18 bases between. The CDR3 has 14 amino acids. Germline V CDR1 and CDR2: SGHAT, FQNNGV.

J is TRBJ2-1 and V is TRBV9; a possible D gene is TRBD2 (6 bases). This CDR3 region has 16 residues. The V and J ends lost 4 bases and 5 bases respectively, with 19 bases between them. The germline V gene encodes CDR1 SGDLS and CDR2 YYNGEE. The CDR3 region is CASSTRDFPAHNEQFF. The CDR3 region has the DNA TGTGCCAGCAGCACCCGGGACTTCCCCGCCCACAATGAGCAGTTCTTC.

V is TRBV5-6 and J is TRBJ1-1; D not resolved. Per the germline V gene, CDR1 is SGHDT and CDR2 is YYEEEE. The CDR3 consists of 12 residues. The V end was cut by 5 bases, the J end by 8 bases, with 13 bases between. CDR3 protein: CASSEEAREAFF. The CDR3 DNA sequence: TGTGCCAGCAGTGAAGAGGCGCGCGAAGCTTTCTTT.

The V call is TRBV2, the J call TRBJ2-7, with TRBD1 matching over 11 bases. V shed 8 bases and J 2 bases; nucleotides not matched to a gene: 5. Germline V gene lookup returns CDR1 SNHLY and CDR2 FYNNEI. The CDR3 runs to 14 residues. DNA for the CDR3: TGTGCCAGCGGGCCGGGACAGGGGGCCTACGAGCAGTACTTC. Translated: CASGPGQGAYEQYF. Full variable domain (outside the CDR3, taken from reference TRBV2 and TRBJ2-7): EPEVTQTPSHQVTQMGQEVILRCVPISNHLYFYWYRQILGQKVEFLVSFYNNEISEKSEIFDDQFSVERPDGSNFTLKIRSTKLEDSAMYFCASGPGQGAYEQYFGPGTRLTVT.

The chain employs TRBV27 and TRBJ2-2, with 7 bases fitting TRBD2. The ends lost 10 bases at V and 4 bases at J; junction bases unmatched: 9. The CDR3 extends over 14 amino acids. CDR1 is MNHEY and CDR2 is SMNVEV in the germline V gene (reference sequence). CDR3: CATGWEGGTGELFF. The CDR3 nucleotides read TGTGCCACCGGCTGGGAGGGTGGCACCGGGGAGCTGTTTTTT.

The chain is built from TRBV6-6 and TRBJ1-2; 9 bases are shared with TRBD1. The J segment lost 7 bases and the V segment lost 5 bases, leaving 11 bases of the junction unmatched. The CDR3 spans 15 residues. Germline CDR1 reads MNHNY; CDR2 reads SVGAGI (reference sequence). CDR3 bases: TGTGCCAGCAGTCGAGGGACAGGGTTAACGCGTGGCTACACCTTC. This codes for CASSRGTGLTRGYTF.

This chain uses TRBV28 with TRBJ2-7; 10 nucleotides line up with TRBD1. Trimming at V came to 7 bases and at J to 6 bases, leaving 9 bases not matched to a gene. Germline CDR1 is MDHEN and CDR2 is SYDVKM. The CDR3 consists of 14 residues. In DNA form, the CDR3 reads TGTGCCAGCAACTCCGGACAGGGGGTCGGCGAGCAGTACTTC. Translation gives CASNSGQGVGEQYF.

The gene calls are TRBV7-6 and TRBJ2-3; D may be TRBD2 (6 bases). The CDR3 extends over 13 amino acids. Trimming took off 6 bases at V and 5 bases at J, with 12 bases between the two ends. Germline CDR1 and CDR2: SGHVS and FNYEAQ. CDR3 loop: CASRGGIGDTQYF. The CDR3 region has the DNA TGTGCCAGCAGGGGCGGGATTGGAGATACGCAGTATTTT.

The chain joins TRBV28 to TRBJ2-3; weak D call: TRBD2 (6 bases). This CDR3 region has 15 residues. Germline V lookup: CDR1 MDHEN, CDR2 SYDVKM. V lost 4 bases and J lost 3, with 14 bases in between. The DNA of the CDR3 is TGTGCCAGCAGTTGGTGGGCTAGCGAAACAGATACGCAGTATTTT. Its translation: CASSWWASETDTQYF. Drawing the rest from reference TRBV28 and TRBJ2-3, the complete variable domain is DVKVTQSSRYLVKRTGEKVFLECVQDMDHENMFWYRQDPGLGLRLIYFSYDVKMKEKGDIPEGYSVSREKKERFSLILESASTNQTSMYLCASSWWASETDTQYFGPGTRLTVL.

The chain employs TRBV6-5 and TRBJ1-2, with D unresolved. Germline V gives CDR1 MNHEY, CDR2 SVGAGI. Trimming left V 5 bases short and J 6 bases short, with 16 bases between. The CDR3 totals 14 residues. The CDR3 region is CASSPLKRIDGYTF. CDR3 nucleotides: TGTGCCAGCAGTCCTCTGAAAAGAATCGATGGCTACACCTTC.

This rearrangement joins TRBV11-1 to TRBJ1-1, with D possibly being TRBD1 (6 bases). Germline V lookup: CDR1 SGHAT, CDR2 FQDESV (reference sequence). V was cut by 1 base and J by 7 bases, with 22 bases left in between. This CDR3 has 17 amino acids. CDR3 nucleotides: TGTGCCAGCAGCTTAGACGGGCCCGGAACAGGGCGGGGTGAAGCTTTCTTT. It codes for CASSLDGPGTGRGEAFF.

V and J are TRBV27 and TRBJ1-1; D may be TRBD1 (5 bases). V was trimmed by 3 bases and J by 4 bases, leaving 12 bases between them. Germline CDR1 reads MNHEY; CDR2 reads SMNVEV (reference sequence). This CDR3 has 14 amino acids. CDR3 protein: CASSLGPQGTEAFF. The DNA of the CDR3 is TGTGCCAGCAGTTTGGGTCCCCAGGGCACTGAAGCTTTCTTT.

The genes are TRBV5-6 and TRBJ2-7, with D maybe TRBD1 (7 bases). The CDR3 contains 18 residues. The germline CDR1 and CDR2 sequences are SGHDT and YYEEEE. V shed 1 base and J shed 3 bases, with 23 bases lying between them. The CDR3 region is CASSLFGTLPGQSYEQYF. The CDR3 nucleotides are TGTGCCAGCAGCTTGTTTGGGACTCTTCCGGGACAGAGCTACGAGCAGTACTTC. The full variable domain, completed using reference TRBV5-6 and TRBJ2-7, is DAGVTQSPTHLIKTRGQQVTLRCSPKSGHDTVSWYQQALGQGPQFIFQYYEEEERQRGNFPDRFSGHQFPNYSSELNVNALLLGDSALYLCASSLFGTLPGQSYEQYFGPGTRLTVT.

This clone was counted a single time. The rearrangement uses TRBV27 and TRBJ2-7; D gene uncertain. The CDR3 runs 13 residues. V dropped 3 bases and J dropped 4 bases, with 10 bases sitting between them. The germline gives CDR1 MNHEY, CDR2 SMNVEV (reference sequence). CDR3 sequence (DNA): TGTGCCAGCAGTTTCACAGCAAAATACGAGCAGTACTTC. This codes for CASSFTAKYEQYF.